This entry lists 14 T cell receptor beta chains sequenced from one sample in a study of blood T cell repertoires in COVID-19. Produced via immunoSEQ multiplex PCR; TCRdb's table is partial and in-frame only. The sample contains 200,000 to 250,000 clones, 82% of which appear only once. Material for sequencing was PBMCs or T cells enriched from blood (not recorded which). The receptors were gathered from a woman aged 60-70 years who had recovered from COVID-19.

The CDR3 DNA reads TGTGCCAGCAGCTTAGATGCGGAGCAGTTCTTC. Residues: CASSLDAEQFF. The rearrangement uses TRBV11-3 and TRBJ2-1; D gene uncertain. CDR1 and CDR2 (germline): SGHNT, YENEEA. This CDR3 contains 11 residues. Trimming took 0 bases from V and 10 from J, leaving 4 bases between them.

The chain uses TRBV5-1 and TRBJ2-5; TRBD2 might be the D (5 bases). There are 12 residues in the CDR3. V was clipped by 7 bases and J by 7 bases, with 14 bases between them. Germline values: CDR1 SGHRS, CDR2 YFSETQ. The CDR3 here is CASHPEVGTQYF. The CDR3 DNA reads TGCGCCAGCCACCCGGAGGTGGGGACCCAGTACTTC.

The rearrangement links TRBV7-3 to TRBJ2-3; tentative D call: TRBD1 (6 bases). This CDR3 contains 15 residues. V was pared by 4 bases and J by 0 bases, with 11 bases between. In germline, CDR1 is SGHTA, CDR2 FQGTGA. CDR3 protein: CASSSLGQSTDTQYF. The CDR3 bases are TGTGCCAGCAGCTCCTTAGGACAGAGCACAGATACGCAGTATTTT.

The rearrangement joins TRBV2 to TRBJ2-7, with D unclear. This CDR3 spans 11 amino acids. CDR1 is SNHLY, CDR2 FYNNEI, per germline. V lost 4 bases and J 4 bases, leaving 5 bases between the germline ends. As DNA, the CDR3 is TGTGCCAGCAGTGGAGAATACGAGCAGTACTTC. It codes for CASSGEYEQYF. Using reference TRBV2 and TRBJ2-7 for the parts outside the CDR3, the full variable domain is EPEVTQTPSHQVTQMGQEVILRCVPISNHLYFYWYRQILGQKVEFLVSFYNNEISEKSEIFDDQFSVERPDGSNFTLKIRSTKLEDSAMYFCASSGEYEQYFGPGTRLTVT.

The chain uses TRBV2 and TRBJ1-5; the D is unclear. This CDR3 is built from 18 residues. V dropped 1 base and J dropped 4 bases, with 20 bases sitting between them. Germline CDR1 SNHLY, CDR2 FYNNEI. The chain's CDR3 is CASSEERFAVSLNQPQHF. For the CDR3, the DNA is TGTGCCAGCAGTGAAGAACGGTTCGCGGTCTCTCTAAATCAGCCCCAGCATTTT.

This clone was detected a few times. The V gene is TRBV15, the J gene TRBJ1-1; 9 positions agree with TRBD1. Trimming cost V 1 base and J 2 bases; bases outside gene matches: 2. The CDR3 is 15 residues long. Germline lookup yields CDR1 LNHNV and CDR2 YYDKDF (reference sequence). The CDR3 protein is CATSRGGQGNTEAFF. The CDR3 DNA sequence: TGTGCCACCAGCAGAGGGGGACAGGGCAACACTGAAGCTTTCTTT.

The chain has TRBV11-2 and TRBJ1-5; the D gene is possibly TRBD1 (6 bases). The CDR3 covers 17 residues. Germline V gene data show CDR1 as SGHAT and CDR2 as FQNNGV. The V and J ends lost 5 bases and 0 bases respectively, with 17 bases between them. The CDR3 nucleotides are TGTGCCAGCAGCGTAGGACAGAGTACGGGTAGCAATCAGCCCCAGCATTTT. It translates to CASSVGQSTGSNQPQHF.

The V and J genes are TRBV11-2 and TRBJ2-2, with 10 bases lining up with TRBD2. Germline CDR1 is SGHAT and CDR2 is FQNNGV. V was pared by 4 bases and J by 3 bases, with 8 bases of the junction left unmatched. This CDR3 is 17 amino acids long. CDR3 residues: CASSYNSGGAYTGELFF. The CDR3 region has the DNA TGTGCCAGCAGCTACAACAGCGGGGGGGCCTACACCGGGGAGCTGTTTTTT.

The chain employs TRBV7-8 and TRBJ2-7; 7 bases line up with TRBD1. CDR3 length: 16 residues. V lost 3 bases to trimming and J lost 0 bases; unmatched junction nucleotides: 8. Looked up from germline, CDR1 is SGHVS and CDR2 is FQNEAQ. The CDR3 spells CASSLYSDRTSYEQYF. The CDR3 bases are TGTGCCAGCAGCTTGTACTCGGACAGGACCTCCTACGAGCAGTACTTC.

The genes are TRBV2 and TRBJ1-4, with TRBD1 matching over 8 bases. The CDR3 has 14 residues. Germline-derived CDR1 and CDR2 are SNHLY and FYNNEI. J lost 5 bases, V lost 6 bases, and 5 bases had no gene match. The CDR3, as DNA: TGTGCCAGCAGGGGGGACAGGTTAAATGAAAAACTGTTTTTT. Translating gives CASRGDRLNEKLFF.

The chain couples TRBV3-1 (or the pseudogene TRBV3-2) to TRBJ2-1; 8 nucleotides match TRBD1. This CDR3 contains 18 residues. Trimming took 0 bases from V and 4 from J; bases not matched to a gene: 11. Germline CDR1 LGHDT, CDR2 YNNKEL (reference sequence). CDR3 nucleotide sequence: TGTGCCAGCAGCCAAGAAGTAACTGGACAGGGCCTGTACAATGAGCAGTTCTTC. Protein: CASSQEVTGQGLYNEQFF.

The V and J genes are TRBV3-1 (or the pseudogene TRBV3-2) and TRBJ2-3; 7 bases align to TRBD1. The CDR3 extends over 15 amino acids. With 1 base clipped from V and 4 bases from J, the junction kept 5 bases outside the gene matches. Germline assignment: CDR1 LGHDT and CDR2 YNNKEL (reference sequence). The CDR3 DNA follows: TGTGCCAGCAGCCAAGGCAGGGGGATCGCAGATACGCAGTATTTT. Amino acid sequence: CASSQGRGIADTQYF.

Ten or more counts support this clone. The V gene is TRBV19, the J gene TRBJ2-7; the D gene is possibly TRBD2 (6 bases). Germline CDR1 reads LNHDA; CDR2 reads SQIVND (reference sequence). The CDR3 spans 13 residues. V was trimmed by 4 bases and J by 3 bases, leaving 10 bases between them. The CDR3 DNA follows: TGTGCCAGTAGTAGTCAGGGAGGCTACGAGCAGTACTTC. Its protein is CASSSQGGYEQYF.

The rearrangement joins TRBV18 to TRBJ1-2, with D possibly being TRBD1 (6 bases). Between the trimmed V and J ends, which lost 1 base and 3 bases, there was a span of 15 bases. In germline, CDR1 is KGHSH, CDR2 LQKENI. The CDR3 sequence is 16 residues long. The CDR3 spells CASSPLPGGGDYGYTF. The CDR3 DNA is TGTGCCAGCTCACCACTCCCCGGCGGGGGCGACTATGGCTACACCTTC.